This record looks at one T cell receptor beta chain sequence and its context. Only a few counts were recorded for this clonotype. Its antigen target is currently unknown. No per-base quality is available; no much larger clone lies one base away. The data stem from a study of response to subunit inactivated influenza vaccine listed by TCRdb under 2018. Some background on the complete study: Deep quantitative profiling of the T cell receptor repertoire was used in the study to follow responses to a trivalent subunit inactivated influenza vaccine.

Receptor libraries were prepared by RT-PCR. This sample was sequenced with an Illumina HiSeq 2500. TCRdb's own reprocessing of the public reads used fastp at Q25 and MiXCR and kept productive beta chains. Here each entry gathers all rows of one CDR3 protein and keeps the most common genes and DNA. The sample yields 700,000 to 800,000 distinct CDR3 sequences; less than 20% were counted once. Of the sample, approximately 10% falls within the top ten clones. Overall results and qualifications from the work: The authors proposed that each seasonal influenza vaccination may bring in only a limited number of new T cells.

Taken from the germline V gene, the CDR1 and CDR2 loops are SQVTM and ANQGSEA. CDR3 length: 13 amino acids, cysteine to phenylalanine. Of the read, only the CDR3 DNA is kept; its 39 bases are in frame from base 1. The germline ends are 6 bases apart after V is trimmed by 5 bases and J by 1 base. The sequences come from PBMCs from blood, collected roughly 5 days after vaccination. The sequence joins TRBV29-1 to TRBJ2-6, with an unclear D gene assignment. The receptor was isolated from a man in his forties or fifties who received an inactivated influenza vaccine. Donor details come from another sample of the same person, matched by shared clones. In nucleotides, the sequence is TGCAGCGTTCGAGAATCTGGGGCCAACGTCCTGACTTTC. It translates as CSVRESGANVLTF.